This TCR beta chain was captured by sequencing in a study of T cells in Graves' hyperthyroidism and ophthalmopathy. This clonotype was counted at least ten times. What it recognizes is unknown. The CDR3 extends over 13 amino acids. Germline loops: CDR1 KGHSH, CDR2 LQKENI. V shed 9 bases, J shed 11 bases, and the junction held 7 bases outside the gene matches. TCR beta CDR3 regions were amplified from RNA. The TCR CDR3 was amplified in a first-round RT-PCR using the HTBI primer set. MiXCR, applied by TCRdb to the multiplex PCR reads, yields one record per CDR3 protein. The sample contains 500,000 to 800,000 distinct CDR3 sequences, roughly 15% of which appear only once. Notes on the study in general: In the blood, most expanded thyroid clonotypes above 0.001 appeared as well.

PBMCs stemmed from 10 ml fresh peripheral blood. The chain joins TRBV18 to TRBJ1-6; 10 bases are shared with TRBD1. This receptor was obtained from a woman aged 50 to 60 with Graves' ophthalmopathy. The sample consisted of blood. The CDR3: CASAGTGAPPLHF. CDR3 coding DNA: TGTGCCAGTGCCGGGACAGGGGCGCCACCCCTCCACTTT.